This is a list of T cell receptor beta chains from one sample in a study of a mutant IDH1 vaccine in newly diagnosed glioma. No antigen is known for these receptors. The table came from immunoSEQ multiplex PCR; TCRdb's copy has only in-frame clones and leaves some out. The sample yields 30,000 to 40,000 clones, roughly 79% seen once. Here the sequenced sample was PBMCs, taken from a glioma patient whose treatment included an IDH1 peptide vaccine. These receptors were taken from a middle-aged man with glioma. The CDR3 runs from the conserved cysteine through the conserved F or W. A D gene is named only where the DNA matches it firmly. Clone size is stated in some rows and not others, as once, few, many or a class when expanded.

cdr3_aa: CASSQGNRNTEAFF
cdr3_nt: TGCGCCAGCAGCCAAGGAAACAGGAACACTGAAGCTTTCTTT
d_call: -
clone_size: -
v_call: TRBV4-3
j_call: TRBJ1-1

cdr3_aa: CASRSGTGLAGSSYEQYF
cdr3_nt: TGTGCCAGCAGATCGGGCACCGGACTAGCGGGGTCCTCCTACGAGCAGTACTTC
d_call: TRBD2
clone_size: -
v_call: TRBV7-2
j_call: TRBJ2-7

cdr3_aa: CASSLSYPNTGELFF
cdr3_nt: TGTGCCAGCTCACTTTCATATCCGAACACCGGGGAGCTGTTTTTT
d_call: -
clone_size: -
v_call: TRBV18
j_call: TRBJ2-2

cdr3_aa: CASSTLLAGVFNEQFF
cdr3_nt: TGTGCCAGTAGTACCTTACTAGCGGGAGTGTTCAATGAGCAGTTCTTC
d_call: TRBD2
clone_size: -
v_call: TRBV19
j_call: TRBJ2-1

cdr3_aa: CASGLGQGKGTIYF
cdr3_nt: TGTGCTAGTGGTTTGGGACAGGGGAAGGGCACCATATATTTT
d_call: TRBD1
clone_size: -
v_call: TRBV12-5
j_call: TRBJ1-3

cdr3_aa: CASSRTENYEQYF
cdr3_nt: TGTGCCAGCTCCCGGACAGAAAACTACGAGCAGTACTTC
d_call: -
clone_size: -
v_call: TRBV7-6
j_call: TRBJ2-7

cdr3_aa: CASSLSTLQETQYF
cdr3_nt: TGTGCCAGCAGCTTATCTACGCTCCAAGAGACCCAGTACTTC
d_call: -
clone_size: -
v_call: TRBV7-6
j_call: TRBJ2-5

cdr3_aa: CASSLGGGAYEQYF
cdr3_nt: TGTGCCAGCAGCTTAGGCGGGGGGGCCTACGAGCAGTACTTC
d_call: TRBD2
clone_size: -
v_call: TRBV7-6
j_call: TRBJ2-7

cdr3_aa: CACLTSRSSYEQYF
cdr3_nt: TGTGCCTGCCTCACCTCTCGGAGCTCCTACGAGCAGTACTTC
d_call: -
clone_size: -
v_call: TRBV30
j_call: TRBJ2-7

cdr3_aa: CASSDPGQEKLFF
cdr3_nt: TGTGCCAGCAGTGATCCGGGACAAGAAAAACTGTTTTTT
d_call: -
clone_size: -
v_call: TRBV6-1
j_call: TRBJ1-4

cdr3_aa: CASSQRRRRYNEQFF
cdr3_nt: TGTGCCAGCAGTCAGCGGAGAAGGAGGTACAATGAGCAGTTCTTC
d_call: -
clone_size: once
v_call: TRBV2
j_call: TRBJ2-1

cdr3_aa: CATKPNQPTITGELFF
cdr3_nt: TGTGCCACCAAACCCAACCAACCCACCATCACCGGGGAGCTGTTTTTT
d_call: -
clone_size: -
v_call: TRBV6-6
j_call: TRBJ2-2

cdr3_aa: CASSQDGAGGANYGYTF
cdr3_nt: TGCGCCAGCAGCCAAGATGGGGCAGGGGGAGCTAACTATGGCTACACCTTC
d_call: TRBD1
clone_size: -
v_call: TRBV4-1
j_call: TRBJ1-2

cdr3_aa: CASRTTGTSQYF
cdr3_nt: TGTGCCAGCCGCACTACTGGGACTAGCCAGTACTTC
d_call: TRBD2
clone_size: -
v_call: TRBV6-5
j_call: TRBJ2-4

cdr3_aa: CATSRSFGSPLHF
cdr3_nt: TGTGCCACCAGCAGAAGTTTCGGCTCACCCCTCCACTTT
d_call: -
clone_size: -
v_call: TRBV15
j_call: TRBJ1-6